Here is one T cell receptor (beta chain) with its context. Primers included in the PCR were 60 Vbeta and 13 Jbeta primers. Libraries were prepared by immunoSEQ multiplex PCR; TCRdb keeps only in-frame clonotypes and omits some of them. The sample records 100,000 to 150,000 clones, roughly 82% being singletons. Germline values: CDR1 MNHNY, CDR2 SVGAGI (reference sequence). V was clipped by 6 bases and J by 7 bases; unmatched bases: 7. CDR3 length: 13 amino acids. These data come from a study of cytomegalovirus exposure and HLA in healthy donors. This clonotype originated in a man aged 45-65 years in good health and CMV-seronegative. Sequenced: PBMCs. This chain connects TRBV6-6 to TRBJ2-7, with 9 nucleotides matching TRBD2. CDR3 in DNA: TGTGCCAGCAGCTATAGCGGGGGAGGGGAGCAGTACTTC. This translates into CASSYSGGGEQYF.